This TCR beta chain was found in a study of identical twins. A universal primer site was incorporated via template switching, and the cDNA contained unique molecular identifiers. TCRdb analysed the 5' RACE reads with MiXCR anew, one entry per CDR3 protein. This sample has about 690,000 distinct CDR3 sequences, with 5.5% to 6.5% found just once. Study-wide results and caveats: Model-predicted out-of-frame TCR alpha sharing fell below observed values in monozygotic twins. Among beta out-of-frame sequences, excess sharing between twins appeared weaker.

Remarks on this clonotype: Its antigen is currently unknown.

The V and J ends lost 4 bases and 1 base, in that order; junction bases with no gene match: 6. The CDR3 contains 17 residues. Germline CDR1 is SGHRS and CDR2 is YFSETQ. The receptor's source is a man younger than 35 in good health. The sequenced material came from naive T cells sorted from blood. This chain uses TRBV5-1 with TRBJ2-6; 9 bases are a match to TRBD1. DNA for the CDR3: TGCGCCAGCAGCCCCTCGACAGGGGGGTCTGGGGCCAACGTCCTGACTTTC. Its translation: CASSPSTGGSGANVLTF.